These T cell receptor beta chains were read from a single sample in a study of CD8+ T cells in alopecia areata. Sequenced by immunoSEQ multiplex PCR; TCRdb stores in-frame clones only, minus some. This sample carries some 180,000 clones, 63% of them seen once, and the ten largest clones take 1.5% to 2%. The sample consisted of CD4+ T cells sorted from blood, taken at week 0. Receptors were obtained from a human donor with alopecia areata. CDR3s include the opening cysteine and the closing phenylalanine or tryptophan. A D gene is named only where the DNA matches it firmly. Expanded clones are given a class, and other clones once, few, many or no size at all.

V	D	J	size	DNA	CDR3
TRBV2	-	TRBJ2-5	few	TGTGCCAGCAGGTTCCAACCGGGACAAGAAGTGGCCCAGTACTTC	CASRFQPGQEVAQYF
TRBV30	-	TRBJ1-3	-	TGTGCCTGGAGTGTACGACAGGCCGCTGGAAACACCATATATTTT	CAWSVRQAAGNTIYF
TRBV29-1	-	TRBJ1-1	-	TGCAGCGCCCGGGGTGCCTCAGACATGAACACTGAAGCTTTCTTT	CSARGASDMNTEAFF
TRBV7-2	-	TRBJ1-1	-	TGTGCCAGCAGCTTACCAAGGTCGGGAGCTGAAGCTTTCTTT	CASSLPRSGAEAFF
TRBV4-3	-	TRBJ1-1	-	TGCGCCAGCAGCCAAGATACGGCACGGCCTCTGGGCACTGAAGCTTTCTTT	CASSQDTARPLGTEAFF
TRBV29-1	-	TRBJ2-1	-	TGCAGCGTTTCAAAGACCCCCGCTGGCAATGAGCAGTTCTTC	CSVSKTPAGNEQFF
TRBV6-1	TRBD1	TRBJ1-5	few	TGTGCCAGCAGTGAAGAGGACAGGGTTAAATGGCCCCAGCATTTT	CASSEEDRVKWPQHF
TRBV2	TRBD2	TRBJ2-1	-	TGTGCCAGCGAAGGGACTAGCGGGGGGGCGAGCTCCTACAATGAGCAGTTCTTC	CASEGTSGGASSYNEQFF
TRBV7-2	TRBD2	TRBJ2-3	once	TGTGCCAGCAGCTTATCTAGCGGGGGGGCCTTAAATACGCAGTATTTT	CASSLSSGGALNTQYF
TRBV5-1	-	TRBJ2-1	-	TGCGCCAGCAGGCCGGACCCCTATCGATACAATGAGCAGTTCTTC	CASRPDPYRYNEQFF
TRBV9	-	TRBJ1-3	-	TGTGCCAGCAGCTCCCCCGGCTCTGGAAACACCATATATTTT	CASSSPGSGNTIYF
TRBV7-3	-	TRBJ1-1	few	TGTGCCAGCAGCCCCACAGGGAACACTGAAGCTTTCTTT	CASSPTGNTEAFF
TRBV6-6	-	TRBJ2-1	-	TGTGCCAGCAGCATGGGGGGCAATGAGCAGTTCTTC	CASSMGGNEQFF
TRBV15	-	TRBJ2-1	-	TGTGCCACCAGCAGAGATTGGCGGATCGACAATGAGCAGTTCTTC	CATSRDWRIDNEQFF
TRBV6-6	-	TRBJ2-2	-	TGTGCCAGCAGTTCAGACCCTACCGGGGAGCTGTTTTTT	CASSSDPTGELFF
TRBV18	-	TRBJ1-4	few	TGTGCCAGCTCACCAGGAAGGGTGGAGGAAAAACTGTTTTTT	CASSPGRVEEKLFF
TRBV25-1	-	TRBJ1-2	-	TGTGCCAGCAGTGTGTCAGGGTTTGGCTACACCTTC	CASSVSGFGYTF
TRBV29-1	-	TRBJ2-7	-	TGCAGCGCCCAAGCTGGGGGACACGAGCAGTACTTC	CSAQAGGHEQYF
TRBV5-1	-	TRBJ1-1	few	TGCGCCAGCAGCTTGGCAGGGAAGAACACTGAAGCTTTCTTT	CASSLAGKNTEAFF
TRBV29-1	TRBD1	TRBJ2-7	-	TGCAGCGTTGGGGGACAGTATTCCTACGAGCAGTACTTC	CSVGGQYSYEQYF
TRBV7-8	-	TRBJ2-1	once	TGTGCCAGCAGCTTAGAAGGTGGCTACAATGAGCAGTTCTTC	CASSLEGGYNEQFF
TRBV19	-	TRBJ1-1	-	TGTGCCAGTACCAGGGAGGGGTTGATAACGAACACTGAAGCTTTCTTT	CASTREGLITNTEAFF
TRBV4-3	TRBD1	TRBJ1-4	-	TGCGCCAGCAGCTACGGACAGGGGAGCGAAAAACTGTTTTTT	CASSYGQGSEKLFF
TRBV6-5	-	TRBJ2-1	-	TGTGCCAGCAGTTACACTGATACACGCAATGAGCAGTTCTTC	CASSYTDTRNEQFF
TRBV7-9	TRBD2	TRBJ2-3	-	TGTGCCAGCAGCTTAGCGAGCGGATCGGGGGGAGATACGCAGTATTTT	CASSLASGSGGDTQYF
TRBV29-1	-	TRBJ1-6	-	TGCAGCGTTGAGGAGGGACGTAATTCACCCCTCCACTTT	CSVEEGRNSPLHF
TRBV2	-	TRBJ1-5	-	TGTGCCAGCAGTGAAAGCCCGGGTCTTAGCAATCAGCCCCAGCATTTT	CASSESPGLSNQPQHF
TRBV19	-	TRBJ1-1	-	TGTGCCAGTAGTATCCTACTTAACACTGAAGCTTTCTTT	CASSILLNTEAFF
TRBV29-1	-	TRBJ2-1	-	TGCAGCGTTGATCGCGTCGGTGAGCAGTTCTTC	CSVDRVGEQFF
TRBV29-1	-	TRBJ1-2	-	TGCAGCGGTGGACAGTTAGCTAACTATGGCTACACCTTC	CSGGQLANYGYTF
TRBV15	-	TRBJ2-7	few	TGTGCCACCAGCAGAGACAGGGGCTACGAGCAGTACTTC	CATSRDRGYEQYF
TRBV7-2	TRBD1	TRBJ2-2	-	TGTGCCAGCAGTTCCCCTTTGGGACAGGGGGGGACCGGGGAGCTGTTTTTT	CASSSPLGQGGTGELFF
TRBV12-5	-	TRBJ2-5	-	TGTGCTAGTGGTTTGTGGGTCCGCTCCGGAGAGACCCAGTACTTC	CASGLWVRSGETQYF
TRBV30	-	TRBJ2-3	-	TGTGCCTGGAGTACGGGACCGAATACGCAGTATTTT	CAWSTGPNTQYF
TRBV7-8	-	TRBJ2-7	-	TGTGCCAGCAGTCCGGACTTGACTACCCAGACCTACGAGCAGTACTTC	CASSPDLTTQTYEQYF
TRBV29-1	-	TRBJ2-1	-	TGCAGCGTTGAAGAGGTCCGGGATGAGCAGTTCTTC	CSVEEVRDEQFF
TRBV29-1	-	TRBJ2-3	-	TGCAGCGTTGAAGCCCCTTGGGCGGGAAACACAGATACGCAGTATTTT	CSVEAPWAGNTDTQYF
TRBV7-2	-	TRBJ2-1	-	TGTGCCAGCAGCTTGGTCATCAATGAGCAGTTCTTC	CASSLVINEQFF
TRBV7-3	-	TRBJ2-2	few	TGTGCCAGCAGCCCCCACAGGGAAGGGGGGGAGCTGTTTTTT	CASSPHREGGELFF
TRBV29-1	-	TRBJ2-7	-	TGCAGCGTTGGTGGGGGTCCCTACGAGCAGTACTTC	CSVGGGPYEQYF
TRBV29-1	-	TRBJ1-1	-	TGCAGCGTTGTGGGTCGTGCTCAGAACACTGAAGCTTTCTTT	CSVVGRAQNTEAFF
TRBV5-1	-	TRBJ2-3	-	TGCGCCAGCAGCTTGTCAGGGGCATTCACAGATACGCAGTATTTT	CASSLSGAFTDTQYF
TRBV2	-	TRBJ2-7	-	TGTGCCAGCAGGAGGGAGGCCCACGAGCAGTACTTC	CASRREAHEQYF
TRBV7-2	-	TRBJ1-5	few	TGTGCCAGCAGCTCCTCTATCCAGCCCCAGCATTTT	CASSSSIQPQHF
TRBV29-1	-	TRBJ1-1	-	TGCAGCGTCACGGGGGGTGGGAACACTGAAGCTTTCTTT	CSVTGGGNTEAFF
TRBV7-2	-	TRBJ1-3	-	TGTGCCAGCAGCGCGGGACAAATGAGGAACACCATATATTTT	CASSAGQMRNTIYF
TRBV27	TRBD2	TRBJ2-1	few	TGTGCCAGCAGTTTATCCTCCCCGGGCCTACTAGCGGGGTTCCACAATGAGCAGTTCTTC	CASSLSSPGLLAGFHNEQFF
TRBV19	TRBD1	TRBJ2-7	few	TGTGCCAGTAGGGGGGACAGACTCTACGAGCAGTACTTC	CASRGDRLYEQYF
TRBV30	-	TRBJ2-2	-	TGTGCCGCCACCGGGACCCACAACACCGGGGAGCTGTTTTTT	CAATGTHNTGELFF
TRBV30	-	TRBJ2-7	-	TGTGCCTGGAGCGGGCCCTTTGACGAGCAGTACTTC	CAWSGPFDEQYF
TRBV7-2	-	TRBJ1-5	few	TGTGCCAGCAGCCTACTGGACAATCAGCCCCAGCATTTT	CASSLLDNQPQHF
TRBV5-6	-	TRBJ2-7	-	TGTGCCAGCAGCTTGGTTGGTAGAGAGGGCGAGCAGTACTTC	CASSLVGREGEQYF
TRBV5-8	TRBD2	TRBJ2-1	-	TGTGCCAGCAGCTTACTAGCGGGGGGGCTAAATGAGCAGTTCTTC	CASSLLAGGLNEQFF
TRBV29-1	TRBD1	TRBJ1-1	-	TGCAGCGCTGGACAGGGACGCATGAACACTGAAGCTTTCTTT	CSAGQGRMNTEAFF
TRBV30	-	TRBJ1-1	-	TGTGCCTGGCAGCCAAGGCTGGACACTGAAGCTTTCTTT	CAWQPRLDTEAFF
TRBV29-1	-	TRBJ2-1	few	TGCAGCGTTTTTTCGGGGGCCTCCTACAATGAGCAGTTCTTC	CSVFSGASYNEQFF
TRBV7-9	-	TRBJ1-1	-	TGTGCCACCAAACAGGGATCGGGCACTGAAGCTTTCTTT	CATKQGSGTEAFF
TRBV7-2	TRBD1	TRBJ2-7	-	TGTGCCAGCAGCAACCGAGGAGGGACAGGGGTCCCCTACGAGCAGTACTTC	CASSNRGGTGVPYEQYF
TRBV7-2	TRBD1	TRBJ1-2	-	TGTGCCAGCAGCTTATGGACAGGAAATGGCTACACCTTC	CASSLWTGNGYTF